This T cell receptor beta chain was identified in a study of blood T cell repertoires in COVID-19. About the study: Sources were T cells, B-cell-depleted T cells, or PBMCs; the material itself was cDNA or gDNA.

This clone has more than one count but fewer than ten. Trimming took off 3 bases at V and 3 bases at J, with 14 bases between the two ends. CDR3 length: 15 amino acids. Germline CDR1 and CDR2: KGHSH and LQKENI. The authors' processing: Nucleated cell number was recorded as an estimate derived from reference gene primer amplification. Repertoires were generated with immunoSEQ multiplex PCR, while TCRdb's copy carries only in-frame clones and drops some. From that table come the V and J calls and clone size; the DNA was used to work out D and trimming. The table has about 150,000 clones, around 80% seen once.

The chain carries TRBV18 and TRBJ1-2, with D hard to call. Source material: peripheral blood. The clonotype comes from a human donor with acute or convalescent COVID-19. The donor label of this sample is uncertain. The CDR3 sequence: CASSPISSGDYGYTF. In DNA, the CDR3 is TGTGCCAGCTCACCTATTTCCAGTGGAGACTATGGCTACACCTTC.